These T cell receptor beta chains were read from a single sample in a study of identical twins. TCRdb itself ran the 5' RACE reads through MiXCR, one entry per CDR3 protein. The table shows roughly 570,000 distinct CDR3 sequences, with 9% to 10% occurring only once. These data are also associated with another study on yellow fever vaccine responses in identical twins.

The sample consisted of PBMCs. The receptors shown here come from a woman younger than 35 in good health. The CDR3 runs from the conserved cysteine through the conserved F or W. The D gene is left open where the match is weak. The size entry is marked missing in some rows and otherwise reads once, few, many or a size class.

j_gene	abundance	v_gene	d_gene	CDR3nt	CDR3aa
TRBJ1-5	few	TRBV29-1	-	TGCAGCGTGGGGGGCCGCAATCAGCCCCAGCATTTT	CSVGGRNQPQHF
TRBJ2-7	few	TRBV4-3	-	TGCGCCAGCAGCCAAGATGCGGGGTTAAGCTCCTACGAGCAGTACTTC	CASSQDAGLSSYEQYF
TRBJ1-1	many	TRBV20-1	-	TGCAGTGCTAGAGATTCGGTGAGGAAGAACACTGAAGCTTTCTTT	CSARDSVRKNTEAFF
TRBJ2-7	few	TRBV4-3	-	TGCGCCAGCAGCCAAACACCGGACGGCTCCTACGAGCAGTACTTC	CASSQTPDGSYEQYF
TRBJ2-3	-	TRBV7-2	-	TGTGCCAGCAACAGGCGAAGCACAGATACGCAGTATTTT	CASNRRSTDTQYF
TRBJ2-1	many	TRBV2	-	TGTGCCAGCAGACCCCTAAGCTCCTACAATGAGCAGTTCTTC	CASRPLSSYNEQFF
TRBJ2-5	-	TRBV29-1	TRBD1	TGCAGCGTTGACAGGGGGAGATACCAAGAGACCCAGTACTTC	CSVDRGRYQETQYF
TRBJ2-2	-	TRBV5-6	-	TGTGCCAGCAGCTTGGTTGGTAGATACACCGGGGAGCTGTTTTTT	CASSLVGRYTGELFF
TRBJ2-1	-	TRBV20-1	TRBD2	TGCAGTGCCAGGACTAGCGAGTACAATGAGCAGTTCTTC	CSARTSEYNEQFF
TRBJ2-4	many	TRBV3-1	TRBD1	TGTGCCAGCAGCCGACAGGGGGCCGTCTTAGAAAACATTCAGTACTTC	CASSRQGAVLENIQYF
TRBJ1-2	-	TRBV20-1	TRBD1	TGCAGTGCTAGAGATCCGGACAGGGAGAAGGGCTATGGCTACACCTTC	CSARDPDREKGYGYTF
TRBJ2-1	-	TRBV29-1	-	TGCAGCGTTGTGCACGGCGATGAGCAGTTCTTC	CSVVHGDEQFF
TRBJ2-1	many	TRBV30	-	TGTGCCTGGAAACGGGACGACTACAATGAGCAGTTCTTC	CAWKRDDYNEQFF
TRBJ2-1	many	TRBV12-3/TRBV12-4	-	TGTGCCAGCACCGGCCTTAGTAGGGACGGTCACAATGAGCAGTTCTTC	CASTGLSRDGHNEQFF
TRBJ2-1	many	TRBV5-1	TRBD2	TGCGCCAGCAGCTTACCGGGACTAGCGGGAGGGCCCCACAATGAGCAGTTCTTC	CASSLPGLAGGPHNEQFF
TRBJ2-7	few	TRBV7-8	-	TGTGCCAGCAGCTTACCCGTACGAGACGAGCAGTACTTC	CASSLPVRDEQYF
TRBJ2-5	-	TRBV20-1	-	TGCAGTGCTGGCAACTACTTCCCCGGGTCTAGCGAAGAGACCCAGTACTTC	CSAGNYFPGSSEETQYF
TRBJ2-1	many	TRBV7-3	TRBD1	TGTGCCAGCAGCTTATCGACAGGGTTCGGCAATGAGCAGTTCTTC	CASSLSTGFGNEQFF
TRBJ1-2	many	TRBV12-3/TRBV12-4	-	TGTGCCAGCAGTTTCGGAGGAGGCTACACCTTC	CASSFGGGYTF
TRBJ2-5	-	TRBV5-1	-	TGCGCCAGCAGCTCCAGGACAGAGACCCAGTACTTC	CASSSRTETQYF
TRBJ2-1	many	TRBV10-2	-	TGCGCCAGCAGTGAGTCGAAGGGTTTATGGAATGAGCAGTTCTTC	CASSESKGLWNEQFF
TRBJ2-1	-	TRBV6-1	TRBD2	TGTGCCAGCTGCCAACTTCCACTAGCGGGAGATGACAATGAGCAGTTCTTC	CASCQLPLAGDDNEQFF
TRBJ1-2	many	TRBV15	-	TGTGCCACCAGTCCCTTAGGGGAGGGGTATGGCTACACCTTC	CATSPLGEGYGYTF